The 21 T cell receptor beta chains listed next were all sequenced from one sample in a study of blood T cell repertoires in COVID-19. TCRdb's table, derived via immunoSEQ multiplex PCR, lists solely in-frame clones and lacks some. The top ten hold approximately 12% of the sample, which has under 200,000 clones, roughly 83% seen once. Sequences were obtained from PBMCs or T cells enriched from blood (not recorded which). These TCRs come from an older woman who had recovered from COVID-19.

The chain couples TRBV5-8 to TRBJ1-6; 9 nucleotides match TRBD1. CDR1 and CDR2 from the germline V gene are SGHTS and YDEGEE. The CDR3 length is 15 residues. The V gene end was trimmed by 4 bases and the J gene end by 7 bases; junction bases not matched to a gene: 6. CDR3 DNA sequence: TGTGCCAGCAGCAGAGGACAGGGGAGGAATTCACCCCTCCACTTT. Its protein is CASSRGQGRNSPLHF. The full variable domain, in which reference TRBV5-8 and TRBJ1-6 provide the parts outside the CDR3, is EAGVTQSPTHLIKTRGQQATLRCSPISGHTSVYWYQQALGLGLQFLLWYDEGEERNRGNFPPRFSGRQFPNYSSELNVNALELEDSALYLCASSRGQGRNSPLHFGNGTRLTVT.

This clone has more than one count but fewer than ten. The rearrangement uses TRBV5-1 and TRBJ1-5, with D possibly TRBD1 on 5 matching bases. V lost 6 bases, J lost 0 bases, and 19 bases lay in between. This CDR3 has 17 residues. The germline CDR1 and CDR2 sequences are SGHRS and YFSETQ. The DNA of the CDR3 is TGCGCCAGCATAGGGAGGGGTACCTACTATAGCAATCAGCCCCAGCATTTT. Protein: CASIGRGTYYSNQPQHF.

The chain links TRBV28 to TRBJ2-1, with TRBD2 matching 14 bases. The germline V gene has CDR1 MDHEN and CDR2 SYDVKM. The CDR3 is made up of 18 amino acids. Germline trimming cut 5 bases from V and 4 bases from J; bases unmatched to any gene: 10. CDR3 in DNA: TGTGCCAGCAGTGCATCACCGGGACTAGCGGGAGTATACAATGAGCAGTTCTTC. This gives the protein CASSASPGLAGVYNEQFF. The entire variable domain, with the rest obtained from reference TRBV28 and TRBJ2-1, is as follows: DVKVTQSSRYLVKRTGEKVFLECVQDMDHENMFWYRQDPGLGLRLIYFSYDVKMKEKGDIPEGYSVSREKKERFSLILESASTNQTSMYLCASSASPGLAGVYNEQFFGPGTRLTVL.

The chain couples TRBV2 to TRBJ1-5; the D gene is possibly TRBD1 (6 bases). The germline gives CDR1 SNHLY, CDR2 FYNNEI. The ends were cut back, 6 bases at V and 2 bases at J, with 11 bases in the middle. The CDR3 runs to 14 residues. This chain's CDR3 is CASRLQGGNQPQHF. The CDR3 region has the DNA TGTGCCAGCAGGCTACAGGGCGGCAATCAGCCCCAGCATTTT.

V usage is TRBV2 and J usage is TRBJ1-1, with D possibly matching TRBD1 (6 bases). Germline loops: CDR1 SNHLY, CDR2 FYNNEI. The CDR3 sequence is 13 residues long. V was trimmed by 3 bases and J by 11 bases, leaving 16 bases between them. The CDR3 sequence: CASSDRGPEGAFF. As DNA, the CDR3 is TGTGCCAGCAGTGACAGGGGCCCTGAAGGGGCTTTCTTT.

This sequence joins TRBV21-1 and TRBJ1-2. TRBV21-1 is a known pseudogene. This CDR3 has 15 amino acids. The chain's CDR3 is CASSKVAPGRYGYTF. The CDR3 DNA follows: TGTGCCAGCAGCAAAGTGGCGCCAGGGAGGTATGGCTACACCTTC.

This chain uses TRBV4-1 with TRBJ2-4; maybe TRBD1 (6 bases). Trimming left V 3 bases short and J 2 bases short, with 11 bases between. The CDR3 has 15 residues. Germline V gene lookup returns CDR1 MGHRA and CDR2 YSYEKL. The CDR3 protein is CASSHLRGPKNIQYF. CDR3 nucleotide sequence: TGCGCCAGCAGCCACCTCAGGGGACCCAAAAACATTCAGTACTTC.

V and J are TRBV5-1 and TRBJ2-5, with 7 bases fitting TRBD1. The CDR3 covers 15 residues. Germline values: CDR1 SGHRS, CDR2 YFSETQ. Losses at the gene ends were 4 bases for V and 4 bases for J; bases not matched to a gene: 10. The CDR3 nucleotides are TGCGCCAGCAGCCCAGGGACAGCCCCCGGAGAGACCCAGTACTTC. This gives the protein CASSPGTAPGETQYF.

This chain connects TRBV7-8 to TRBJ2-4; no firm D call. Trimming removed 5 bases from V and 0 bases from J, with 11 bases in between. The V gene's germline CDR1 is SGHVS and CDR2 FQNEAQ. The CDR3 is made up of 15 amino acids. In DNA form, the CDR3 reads TGTGCCAGCAGCGAGACTGCACTAGCCAAAAACATTCAGTACTTC. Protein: CASSETALAKNIQYF.

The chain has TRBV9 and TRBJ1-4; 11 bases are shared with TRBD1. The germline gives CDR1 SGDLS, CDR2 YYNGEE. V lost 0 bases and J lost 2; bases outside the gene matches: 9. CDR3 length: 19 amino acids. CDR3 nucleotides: TGTGCCAGCAGCGTAGGAGGGACAGGGGGATTGGCGACTAATGAAAAACTGTTTTTT. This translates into CASSVGGTGGLATNEKLFF.

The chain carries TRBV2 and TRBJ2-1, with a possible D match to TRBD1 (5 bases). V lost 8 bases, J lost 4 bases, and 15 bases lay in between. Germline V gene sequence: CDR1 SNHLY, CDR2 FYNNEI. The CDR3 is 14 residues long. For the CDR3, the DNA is TGTGCCAGCCACAAAGGGCCAGGGTACAATGAGCAGTTCTTC. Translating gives CASHKGPGYNEQFF.

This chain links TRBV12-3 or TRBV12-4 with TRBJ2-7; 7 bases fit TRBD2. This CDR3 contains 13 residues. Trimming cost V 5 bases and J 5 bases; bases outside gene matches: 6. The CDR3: CASSRRGGDEQYF. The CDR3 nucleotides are TGTGCCAGCAGTCGTCGGGGAGGGGACGAGCAGTACTTC.

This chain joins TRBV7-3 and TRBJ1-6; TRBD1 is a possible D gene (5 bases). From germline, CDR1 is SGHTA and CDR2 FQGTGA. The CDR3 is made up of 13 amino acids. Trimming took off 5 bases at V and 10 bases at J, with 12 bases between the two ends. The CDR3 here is CASSPNAGSPLHF. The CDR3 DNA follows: TGTGCCAGCAGCCCCAACGCAGGGTCACCCCTCCACTTT.

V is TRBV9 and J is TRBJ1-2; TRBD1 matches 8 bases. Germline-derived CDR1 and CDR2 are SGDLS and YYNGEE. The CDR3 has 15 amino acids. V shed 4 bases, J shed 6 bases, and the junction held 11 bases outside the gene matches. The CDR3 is CASSHSGGQADGYTF. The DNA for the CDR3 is TGTGCCAGCAGCCACTCGGGGGGACAGGCGGATGGCTACACCTTC.

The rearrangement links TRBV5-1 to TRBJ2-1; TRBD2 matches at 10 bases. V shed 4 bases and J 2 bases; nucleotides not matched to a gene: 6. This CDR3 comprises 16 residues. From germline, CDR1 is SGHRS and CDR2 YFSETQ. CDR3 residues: CASSPLAGAPYNEQFF. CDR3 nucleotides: TGCGCCAGCAGCCCGCTAGCGGGAGCCCCCTACAATGAGCAGTTCTTC.

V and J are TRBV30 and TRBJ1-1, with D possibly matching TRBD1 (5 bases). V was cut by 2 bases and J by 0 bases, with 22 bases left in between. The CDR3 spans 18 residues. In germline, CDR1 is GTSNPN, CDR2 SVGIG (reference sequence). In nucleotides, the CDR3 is TGTGCCTGGAGTCACAAAACCCCCCGACAGCTCATGAACACTGAAGCTTTCTTT. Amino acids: CAWSHKTPRQLMNTEAFF.

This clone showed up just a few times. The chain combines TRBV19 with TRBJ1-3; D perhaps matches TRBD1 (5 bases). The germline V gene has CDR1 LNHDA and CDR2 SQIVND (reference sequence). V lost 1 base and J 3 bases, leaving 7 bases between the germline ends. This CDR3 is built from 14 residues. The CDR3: CASSIGQIGNTIYF. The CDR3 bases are TGTGCCAGTAGTATAGGACAGATTGGAAACACCATATATTTT.

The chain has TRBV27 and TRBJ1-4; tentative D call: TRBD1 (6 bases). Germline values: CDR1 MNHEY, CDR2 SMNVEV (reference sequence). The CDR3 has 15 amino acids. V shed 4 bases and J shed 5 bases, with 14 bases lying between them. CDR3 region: CASSSWGTGNEKLFF. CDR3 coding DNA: TGTGCCAGCAGTTCTTGGGGTACAGGGAATGAAAAACTGTTTTTT.

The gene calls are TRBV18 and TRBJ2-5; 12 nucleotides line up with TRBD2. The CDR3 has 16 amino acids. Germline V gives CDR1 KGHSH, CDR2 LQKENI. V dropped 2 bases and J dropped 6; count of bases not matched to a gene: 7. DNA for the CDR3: TGTGCCAGCTCACCAGGGACTAGCGGGCTCAGGCAGACCCAGTACTTC. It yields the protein CASSPGTSGLRQTQYF. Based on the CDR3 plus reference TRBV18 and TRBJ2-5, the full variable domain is NAGVMQNPRHLVRRRGQEARLRCSPMKGHSHVYWYRQLPEEGLKFMVYLQKENIIDESGMPKERFSAEFPKEGPSILRIQQVVRGDSAAYFCASSPGTSGLRQTQYFGPGTRLLVL.

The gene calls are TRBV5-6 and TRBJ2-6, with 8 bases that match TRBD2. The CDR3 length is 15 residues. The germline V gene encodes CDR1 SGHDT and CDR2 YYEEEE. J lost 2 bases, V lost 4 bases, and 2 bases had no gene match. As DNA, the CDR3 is TGTGCCAGCAGCCCGGGGGGGACTGGGGCCAACGTCCTGACTTTC. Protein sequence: CASSPGGTGANVLTF.

The CDR3 here is CASSYPRIGRNEQFF. Written as DNA, the CDR3 is TGTGCCAGCAGTTACCCCCGGATAGGGAGGAATGAGCAGTTCTTC. V gene TRBV6-2 or TRBV6-3 combines with J gene TRBJ2-1; D is possibly TRBD2 (6 bases). CDR1 is MNHEY, CDR2 SVGEGT, per germline. V was shortened by 2 bases and J by 7 bases, with 15 bases between the two germline ends. The CDR3 runs to 15 residues.